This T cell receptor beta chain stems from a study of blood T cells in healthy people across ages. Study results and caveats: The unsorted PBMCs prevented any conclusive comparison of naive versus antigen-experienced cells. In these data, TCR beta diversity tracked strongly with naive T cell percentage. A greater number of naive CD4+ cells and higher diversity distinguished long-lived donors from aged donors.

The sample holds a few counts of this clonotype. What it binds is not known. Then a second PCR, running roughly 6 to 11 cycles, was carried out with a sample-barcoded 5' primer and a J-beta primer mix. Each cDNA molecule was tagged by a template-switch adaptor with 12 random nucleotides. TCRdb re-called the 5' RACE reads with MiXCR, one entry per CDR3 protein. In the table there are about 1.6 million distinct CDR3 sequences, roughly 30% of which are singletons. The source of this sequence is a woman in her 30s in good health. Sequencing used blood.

In nucleotides, the CDR3 is TGTGCCAGCAGCCCTAGGACAGGGGGCGTTGAGCAGTTCTTC. Encoded protein: CASSPRTGGVEQFF. The chain recombines TRBV2 with TRBJ2-1; TRBD1 aligns across 11 bases. The CDR3 is 14 residues long. The V and J ends lost 6 bases and 9 bases, in that order; junction bases with no gene match: 7. Germline V gene data show CDR1 as SNHLY and CDR2 as FYNNEI. Combining the CDR3 with reference TRBV2 and TRBJ2-1 gives the whole variable domain EPEVTQTPSHQVTQMGQEVILRCVPISNHLYFYWYRQILGQKVEFLVSFYNNEISEKSEIFDDQFSVERPDGSNFTLKIRSTKLEDSAMYFCASSPRTGGVEQFFGPGTRLTVL.